The following is a T cell receptor (beta chain) sequence with its context. The sample comes from a study of T cell repertoires in MIS-A myocarditis. Trimming removed 1 base from V and 2 bases from J, with 14 bases in between. The CDR3 runs to 17 residues. Germline V gives CDR1 KGHSH, CDR2 LQKENI. The table came from immunoSEQ multiplex PCR; TCRdb's copy has only in-frame clones and leaves some out. The sample consists of 6,600 or so clones, 78% of them appearing once. Sequencing used right inferior lung lobe tissue obtained at autopsy. This TCR was recovered from a man younger than 35 with fulminant myocarditis from multisystem inflammatory syndrome in adults (MIS-A) after COVID-19. V usage is TRBV18 and J usage is TRBJ1-4; TRBD1 is a possible D gene (6 bases). CDR3 region: CASSPLRTGTTNEKLFF. The CDR3 DNA follows: TGTGCCAGCTCACCACTACGCACAGGGACCACTAATGAAAAACTGTTTTTT.